This note documents a single TCR beta chain sequence. CDR1 is SGHRS and CDR2 is YFSETQ in the germline V gene. CDR3 length: 16 residues. Trimming pared 4 bases from V and 8 bases from J, leaving 21 bases between. Per the original data handling: Estimation of nucleated cell counts relied on the amplification of reference gene primers. Produced via immunoSEQ multiplex PCR; TCRdb's table is partial and in-frame only. The DNA was the basis for D and trimming; V, J and clone size are from that table. This sample carries just over 250,000 clones, roughly 90% of them seen once, and the ten largest clones take roughly 4%. The data stem from a study of blood T cell repertoires in COVID-19. Study context: There were acute and convalescent COVID-19 samples, and they came from the United States, Italy and Spain. T cells, B-cell-depleted T cells, or PBMCs supplied cDNA or gDNA.

The material sequenced was peripheral blood. The chain recombines TRBV5-1 with TRBJ1-4; D possibly corresponds to TRBD1 (6 bases). The clonotype comes from a man between 60 and 70 years old who had recovered from COVID-19. In DNA, the CDR3 is TGCGCCAGCAGCGCGGACCCTTTGTCGACAGGAGAAAAACTGTTTTTT. As protein: CASSADPLSTGEKLFF.